The 25 T cell receptor beta chains below were found in one sample sequenced in a study of blood T cell repertoires in COVID-19. Assay: immunoSEQ multiplex PCR; the TCRdb copy retains only in-frame clones and omits some. The data hold hundreds of thousands of clones, with around 87% observed a single time. Input material: peripheral blood. The source of these receptors is a human donor in a cohort sampled during active COVID-19.

The rearrangement links TRBV6-2 or TRBV6-3 to TRBJ1-1; D is perhaps TRBD1 (5 bases). From germline, CDR1 is MNHEY and CDR2 SVGEGT. The V and J ends lost 2 bases and 6 bases respectively, with 7 bases between them. The CDR3 has 12 amino acids. CDR3 nucleotides: TGTGCCAGCAGTTACCGACAGTCTGAAGCTTTCTTT. It encodes CASSYRQSEAFF.

The rearrangement uses TRBV7-2 and TRBJ2-7; D remains ambiguous. The CDR3 is 12 amino acids. V was trimmed by 4 bases and J by 6 bases, leaving 10 bases between them. CDR1 SGHTA and CDR2 FQGNSA come from the germline V gene. CDR3 loop: CASSYPLSEQYF. The DNA for the CDR3 is TGTGCCAGCAGCTACCCCTTGAGCGAGCAGTACTTC.

This CDR3 is CASSPTSGSVETQYF. The CDR3 nucleotides are TGTGCCAGCAGTCCAACTAGCGGGAGTGTGGAGACCCAGTACTTC. J is TRBJ2-5 and V is TRBV27; 11 nucleotides line up with TRBD2. Per the germline V gene, CDR1 is MNHEY and CDR2 is SMNVEV (reference sequence). V was pared by 5 bases and J by 5 bases, with 7 bases of the junction left unmatched. CDR3 size: 15 residues.

This rearrangement joins TRBV6-1 to TRBJ1-5, with TRBD1 matching 12 bases. The trim removed 2 bases at V and 6 bases at J, leaving 5 bases unmatched. The CDR3 totals 16 residues. CDR1 and CDR2 from the germline V gene are MNHNS and SASEGT. This CDR3 reads CASSESGQGAAQPQHF. CDR3 in DNA: TGTGCCAGCAGTGAATCGGGACAGGGGGCTGCTCAGCCCCAGCATTTT.

The chain employs TRBV5-6 and TRBJ1-1; D remains unclear. CDR1 and CDR2 (germline): SGHDT, YYEEEE. Trimming shortened V by 2 bases and J by 0 bases, and 8 bases separated the two germline ends. The CDR3 length is 14 residues. Here the CDR3 reads CASSFVQLNTEAFF. CDR3 nucleotide sequence: TGTGCCAGCAGCTTTGTACAGCTGAACACTGAAGCTTTCTTT.

The chain employs TRBV27 and TRBJ2-7; D is unresolved. V was shortened by 8 bases and J by 4 bases, with 12 bases between the two germline ends. This CDR3 is 12 amino acids long. CDR1 and CDR2 (germline): MNHEY, SMNVEV (reference sequence). The CDR3 loop reads CASGPPSYEQYF. The CDR3 region has the DNA TGTGCCAGCGGCCCTCCCTCGTACGAGCAGTACTTC.

The chain carries TRBV30 and TRBJ1-2; 10 bases agree with TRBD1. The germline V gene has CDR1 GTSNPN and CDR2 SVGIG (reference sequence). This CDR3 is built from 13 residues. The V gene end was trimmed by 1 base and the J gene end by 6 bases; junction bases not matched to a gene: 2. CDR3 in DNA: TGTGCCTGGAGTGAGACAGGGGGCCATGGCTACACCTTC. Residues: CAWSETGGHGYTF.

J is TRBJ2-1 and V is TRBV5-1; D might be TRBD2 (6 bases). This CDR3 is 13 amino acids long. V lost 4 bases, J lost 9 bases, and 14 bases lay in between. Germline V lookup: CDR1 SGHRS, CDR2 YFSETQ. The CDR3 nucleotides are TGCGCCAGCAGCCGATGGGAGGAGCCTGAGCAGTTCTTC. Amino acids: CASSRWEEPEQFF.

This clone was found once. J is TRBJ2-1 and V is TRBV11-2; D unresolved. CDR1 and CDR2 from the germline V gene are SGHAT and FQNNGV. The CDR3 extends over 16 amino acids. V was clipped by 1 base and J by 1 base, with 11 bases between them. The CDR3 nucleotides read TGTGCCAGCAGCTTAGTTGGGTCTAGTTCCTACAATGAGCAGTTCTTC. Translated: CASSLVGSSSYNEQFF.

The chain combines TRBV10-2 with TRBJ2-1, with 14 bases fitting TRBD2. CDR3 length: 13 residues. Losses at the gene ends were 4 bases for V and 13 bases for J; bases not matched to a gene: 3. CDR1 and CDR2 from the germline V gene are WSHSY and SAAADI. The CDR3 bases are TGCGCCAGCAGTGGGACTAGCGGGAGGCCACAGTTCTTC. This gives the protein CASSGTSGRPQFF.

V usage is TRBV24-1 and J usage is TRBJ2-3; D remains ambiguous. This CDR3 is built from 17 residues. The V and J ends lost 3 bases and 1 base respectively, with 16 bases between them. The germline gives CDR1 KGHDR, CDR2 SFDVKD. CDR3 bases: TGTGCCACCAGTGATCAAGAGCCTACCTCGGGCACAGATACGCAGTATTTT. This sequence encodes CATSDQEPTSGTDTQYF.

This chain joins TRBV28 and TRBJ1-5, with D perhaps matching TRBD1 (6 bases). This CDR3 is 12 amino acids long. Germline CDR1 reads MDHEN; CDR2 reads SYDVKM. Between the trimmed V and J ends, which lost 7 bases and 4 bases, there was a span of 8 bases. The CDR3 DNA sequence: TGTGCCAGCAAGGGGGTAAATCAGCCCCAGCATTTT. As protein: CASKGVNQPQHF.

This clone was observed a handful of times. The genes are TRBV27 and TRBJ1-1; D unclear. This CDR3 is built from 11 residues. CDR1 is MNHEY, CDR2 SMNVEV, per germline (reference sequence). The V gene lost 6 bases and the J gene lost 10 bases, with 12 bases spanning the gap. CDR3 bases: TGTGCCAGCAGCTGGAGTTCGGTAGCTTTCTTT. Protein product: CASSWSSVAFF.

The chain is built from TRBV30 and TRBJ1-2, with TRBD1 identical over 7 bases. The V segment lost 5 bases and the J segment 5 bases; nucleotides outside the gene matches: 2. This CDR3 contains 11 residues. The germline V gene has CDR1 GTSNPN and CDR2 SVGIG (reference sequence). The CDR3, as DNA: TGTGCCTGGGGCAGGGGGTATGGCTACACCTTC. Amino acid sequence: CAWGRGYGYTF.

The V and J genes are TRBV5-8 and TRBJ1-2; the match to TRBD1 covers 8 bases. This CDR3 spans 13 amino acids. Germline CDR1 and CDR2: SGHTS and YDEGEE. Trimming removed 4 bases from V and 2 bases from J; junction bases left unmatched: 1. The CDR3 DNA reads TGTGCCAGCAGCAGGACAGGGAACTATGGCTACACCTTC. It yields the protein CASSRTGNYGYTF.

The chain is built from TRBV4-2 and TRBJ2-1; 10 nucleotides align to TRBD2. The CDR3 length is 17 residues. Germline lookup yields CDR1 LGHNA and CDR2 YNFKEQ. The V and J ends lost 0 bases and 7 bases, in that order; junction bases with no gene match: 9. DNA for the CDR3: TGTGCCAGCAGCCAAGATATACCAGCGGGAGGGCCAAATGAGCAGTTCTTC. Protein: CASSQDIPAGGPNEQFF.

This clone appeared a single time. This rearrangement joins TRBV19 to TRBJ1-2, with D hard to call. The CDR3 sequence is 15 residues long. Germline loops: CDR1 LNHDA, CDR2 SQIVND (reference sequence). Trimming stripped 1 base from V and 8 bases from J, with 17 bases between. CDR3 sequence (DNA): TGTGCCAGTAGTATAGTAGGGCGGGGAATCGACGGCTACACCTTC. Translating it yields CASSIVGRGIDGYTF.

This clone was counted a single time. CDR3 loop: CASSGGGNTEAFF. The DNA of the CDR3 is TGTGCCAGCAGTGGGGGAGGGAACACTGAAGCTTTCTTT. The V gene is TRBV7-2, the J gene TRBJ1-1, with D perhaps TRBD1 (5 bases). The V gene lost 6 bases and the J gene lost 1 base, with 9 bases spanning the gap. Looked up from germline, CDR1 is SGHTA and CDR2 is FQGNSA. CDR3 size: 13 residues. The variable domain in full, with the rest retrieved from reference TRBV7-2 and TRBJ1-1, is GAGVSQSPSNKVTEKGKDVELRCDPISGHTALYWYRQSLGQGLEFLIYFQGNSAPDKSGLPSDRFSAERTGGSVSTLTIQRTQQEDSAVYLCASSGGGNTEAFFGQGTRLTVV.

This clone was seen just once. V is TRBV12-3 or TRBV12-4 and J is TRBJ1-1; 8 bases agree with TRBD1. This CDR3 has 13 amino acids. V was clipped by 6 bases and J by 12 bases; unmatched bases: 12. The CDR3 spells CASRGTGGSVTFF. In DNA, the CDR3 is TGTGCCAGCAGGGGTACAGGGGGTTCTGTGACTTTCTTT.

The chain joins TRBV30 to TRBJ2-7; 13 nucleotides agree with TRBD2. The junction had 5 bases not matched to a gene; V was cut back by 3 bases and J by 3 bases. The CDR3 spans 15 residues. CDR1 GTSNPN and CDR2 SVGIG come from the germline V gene (reference sequence). CDR3 residues: CAWRDRLAGGYEQYF. CDR3 bases: TGTGCCTGGAGGGACCGACTAGCGGGGGGCTACGAGCAGTACTTC.

This clone has a single count. The rearrangement joins TRBV6-5 to TRBJ2-7; D might be TRBD2 (5 bases). CDR3 size: 11 residues. Germline-derived CDR1 and CDR2 are MNHEY and SVGAGI. Trimming took 5 bases from V and 5 from J, leaving 7 bases between them. CDR3 residues: CASSTGDEQYF. The DNA for the CDR3 is TGTGCCAGCAGTACCGGGGACGAGCAGTACTTC.

The genes are TRBV3-1 (or the pseudogene TRBV3-2) and TRBJ2-7; 7 nucleotides agree with TRBD2. Germline V lookup: CDR1 LGHDT, CDR2 YNNKEL (reference sequence). The trim removed 1 base at V and 1 base at J, leaving 7 bases unmatched. This CDR3 comprises 16 residues. The CDR3 loop reads CASSQGFGEGSYEQYF. DNA for the CDR3: TGTGCCAGCAGCCAAGGCTTCGGGGAGGGATCCTACGAGCAGTACTTC.

The chain combines TRBV5-1 with TRBJ1-2, with D possibly matching TRBD1 (5 bases). This CDR3 is 16 amino acids long. Germline V gene data show CDR1 as SGHRS and CDR2 as YFSETQ. Between the trimmed V and J ends, which lost 4 bases and 8 bases, there was a span of 24 bases. The CDR3 DNA is TGCGCCAGCAGCCCCCAGGGAGGCGCGGTGATCGGGGGCTACACCTTC. Translated: CASSPQGGAVIGGYTF. Combining the CDR3 with reference TRBV5-1 and TRBJ1-2 gives the whole variable domain KAGVTQTPRYLIKTRGQQVTLSCSPISGHRSVSWYQQTPGQGLQFLFEYFSETQRNKGNFPGRFSGRQFSNSRSEMNVSTLELGDSALYLCASSPQGGAVIGGYTFGSGTRLTVV.

V gene TRBV6-4 combines with J gene TRBJ2-1; no firm D call. Germline-derived CDR1 and CDR2 are MRHNA and SNTAGT. The CDR3 runs to 13 residues. Trimming removed 4 bases from V and 6 bases from J, with 10 bases in between. The CDR3 loop reads CASSAEIFNEQFF. The DNA for the CDR3 is TGTGCCAGCAGTGCTGAGATATTCAATGAGCAGTTCTTC.

This clone appeared once. The chain links TRBV19 to TRBJ2-7, with TRBD2 identical over 9 bases. The CDR3 spans 15 residues. J gave up 1 base and V 5 bases, and 6 bases lay outside the gene matches. Germline values: CDR1 LNHDA, CDR2 SQIVND (reference sequence). The CDR3: CASSFQREESYEQYF. The DNA of the CDR3 is TGTGCCAGTAGTTTCCAGCGGGAGGAGTCCTACGAGCAGTACTTC.